These 5 T cell receptor beta chains came from one sample sequenced in a study of blood T cells in healthy people across ages. A J-beta primer mix and a sample-barcoded 5' primer were used in a second PCR of roughly 6 to 12 cycles. TCRdb re-analysed the 5' RACE reads in MiXCR, keeping a single row per CDR3 protein. The sample carries fewer than 800,000 distinct CDR3 sequences, under 25% recorded once. The sequencing sample was made of blood. All receptors derive from a man aged 70-80 years in good health.

This chain uses TRBV7-9 with TRBJ2-7, with D possibly matching TRBD2 (5 bases). Trimming pared 2 bases from V and 9 bases from J, leaving 11 bases between. The CDR3 has 12 amino acids. The germline V gene has CDR1 SEHNR and CDR2 FQNEAQ (reference sequence). CDR3 in amino acids: CASSLLPGLQYF. CDR3 nucleotide sequence: TGTGCCAGCAGCTTACTGCCGGGATTGCAGTACTTC. The whole variable domain, remainder taken from reference TRBV7-9 and TRBJ2-7, is DTGVSQNPRHKITKRGQNVTFRCDPISEHNRLYWYRQTLGQGPEFLTYFQNEAQLEKSRLLSDRFSAERPKGSFSTLEIQRTEQGDSAMYLCASSLLPGLQYFGPGTRLTVT.

In this sample, this clonotype turned up many times. This rearrangement joins TRBV6-5 to TRBJ2-7, with 11 bases fitting TRBD2. The V and J ends lost 6 bases and 0 bases, in that order; junction bases with no gene match: 4. CDR1 is MNHEY, CDR2 SVGAGI, per germline. The CDR3 is made up of 15 amino acids. The CDR3 sequence is CASRPLAGGSYEQYF. The CDR3, as DNA: TGTGCCAGCAGACCGCTAGCGGGAGGCTCCTACGAGCAGTACTTC.

On this clonotype: One junction end does not reproduce the germline sequence, and a read error may be involved. This rearrangement joins TRBV28 to TRBJ2-7; a possible D gene is TRBD2 (5 bases). In germline, CDR1 is MDHEN, CDR2 SYDVKM. The CDR3 runs to 11 residues. DNA of the CDR3: TGTGCCAGCAGCTTCGGGGAGCGTGAGTTCTTC. Translation: CASSFGEREFF. Looking up the rest from reference TRBV28 and TRBJ2-7 gives the full variable domain: DVKVTQSSRYLVKRTGEKVFLECVQDMDHENMFWYRQDPGLGLRLIYFSYDVKMKEKGDIPEGYSVSREKKERFSLILESASTNQTSMYLCASSFGEREFFGPGTRLTVT.

This chain connects TRBV3-1 to TRBJ2-7; 9 bases agree with TRBD2. The CDR3 covers 14 residues. Germline CDR1 LGHDT, CDR2 YNNKEL (reference sequence). The V segment lost 4 bases and the J segment 6 bases; nucleotides outside the gene matches: 7. CDR3 residues: CASSPYSGSLEQYF. CDR3 in DNA: TGTGCCAGCAGCCCCTATAGCGGGAGCCTCGAGCAGTACTTC.

This clonotype was seen more than once but under ten times. This chain uses TRBV30 with TRBJ2-5, with 12 bases aligning to TRBD2. The DNA matches TRBJ2-1 better at its end, which makes the J call doubtful. The CDR3 has 16 residues. From germline, CDR1 is GTSNPN and CDR2 SVGIG (reference sequence). CDR3 sequence: CAWSDGLAGRYNEQFF. CDR3 bases: TGTGCCTGGAGTGATGGACTAGCGGGACGCTACAATGAGCAGTTCTTC.